Below, 24 T cell receptor beta chains from the same sample are listed, as sequenced in a study of blood T cell repertoires in COVID-19. Assay: immunoSEQ multiplex PCR; the TCRdb copy retains only in-frame clones and omits some. The table includes around 620,000 clones, 75% to 90% detected once. Sequenced sample: peripheral blood. The source of these receptors is a woman aged 18-29 years with acute or convalescent COVID-19.

J is TRBJ1-2 and V is TRBV28; D not resolved. V lost 5 bases to trimming and J lost 4 bases, with 17 bases between them. CDR1 MDHEN and CDR2 SYDVKM come from the germline V gene. The CDR3 length is 15 residues. The CDR3 region has the DNA TGTGCCAGCAGTCCCCCCGGGGTGCTTGTCTATGGCTACACCTTC. It encodes CASSPPGVLVYGYTF.

The chain joins TRBV27 to TRBJ1-5, with TRBD1 as a possible D gene (6 bases). The CDR3 covers 14 residues. The germline gives CDR1 MNHEY, CDR2 SMNVEV (reference sequence). The ends were cut back, 5 bases at V and 7 bases at J, with 15 bases in the middle. Here the CDR3 DNA reads TGTGCCAGCAGTCTTAAGGGGCAGGGGCAGCCCCAGCATTTT. It is translated as CASSLKGQGQPQHF.

The genes are TRBV4-2 and TRBJ2-7, with D perhaps TRBD1 (5 bases). Trimming removed 4 bases from V and 6 bases from J, with 10 bases in between. Germline CDR1 and CDR2: LGHNA and YNFKEQ. CDR3 length equals 12 residues. The CDR3 loop is CASSRDSGEQYF. The CDR3 nucleotides are TGTGCCAGCAGCCGAGACAGTGGCGAGCAGTACTTC.

The CDR3 region is CASSEGPGPGTEAFF. DNA for the CDR3: TGTGCCAGCAGTGAAGGCCCAGGCCCTGGCACTGAAGCTTTCTTT. The chain couples TRBV6-1 to TRBJ1-1; D is ambiguous. The CDR3 totals 15 residues. Germline CDR1 reads MNHNS; CDR2 reads SASEGT. Deletions cut 1 base from V and 4 bases from J, with 13 bases between.

The chain's CDR3 is CASSPRGLSSYEQYF. The CDR3 DNA follows: TGTGCCAGCAGCCCCAGGGGTTTAAGCTCCTACGAGCAGTACTTC. The rearrangement uses TRBV7-2 and TRBJ2-7, with a weak D call TRBD1 (6 bases). V was cut by 5 bases and J by 0 bases, with 14 bases left in between. Germline CDR1 reads SGHTA; CDR2 reads FQGNSA. This CDR3 has 15 residues.

The J gene is TRBJ1-2, the V gene TRBV4-3; the match to TRBD1 covers 8 bases. Germline loops: CDR1 LGHNA, CDR2 YSLEER. The CDR3 contains 18 residues. Losses at the gene ends were 1 base for V and 5 bases for J; bases not matched to a gene: 15. CDR3 sequence: CASSQAGTGMNAGYGYTF. In nucleotides, the CDR3 is TGCGCCAGCAGCCAAGCAGGGACAGGTATGAACGCTGGGTATGGCTACACCTTC.

The J gene is TRBJ2-7, the V gene TRBV27; 7 bases map to TRBD1. The CDR3 has 14 amino acids. The V gene end was trimmed by 8 bases and the J gene end by 2 bases; junction bases not matched to a gene: 9. From germline, CDR1 is MNHEY and CDR2 SMNVEV (reference sequence). The CDR3 nucleotides are TGTGCCAGCTCAACCCCCGACAGGGCCTACGAGCAGTACTTC. It specifies CASSTPDRAYEQYF.

The chain joins TRBV2 to TRBJ2-7; 10 nucleotides agree with TRBD2. The CDR3 has 13 amino acids. Germline V gene sequence: CDR1 SNHLY, CDR2 FYNNEI. J was trimmed by 3 bases and V by 10 bases; bases with no gene match: 6. The CDR3 nucleotides read TGTGCCATCATTAGCGGGGGGTACTACGAGCAGTACTTC. This encodes CAIISGGYYEQYF.

The V and J genes are TRBV7-9 and TRBJ1-2; 7 nucleotides align to TRBD1. V was clipped by 5 bases and J by 6 bases; unmatched bases: 12. Germline values: CDR1 SEHNR, CDR2 FQNEAQ (reference sequence). The CDR3 loop spans 15 amino acids. CDR3 residues: CASSPPGQFSDGYTF. The CDR3 DNA reads as TGTGCCAGCAGCCCCCCGGGACAGTTTTCGGATGGCTACACCTTC. The whole variable domain, filled in from reference TRBV7-9 and TRBJ1-2, reads DTGVSQNPRHKITKRGQNVTFRCDPISEHNRLYWYRQTLGQGPEFLTYFQNEAQLEKSRLLSDRFSAERPKGSFSTLEIQRTEQGDSAMYLCASSPPGQFSDGYTFGSGTRLTVV.

V gene TRBV19 combines with J gene TRBJ2-7; 7 bases are shared with TRBD2. CDR1 is LNHDA and CDR2 is SQIVND in the germline V gene (reference sequence). V shed 1 base and J 4 bases; nucleotides not matched to a gene: 13. The CDR3 contains 17 residues. CDR3 bases: TGTGCCAGTAGTATAGTCAGCGGCGGGGGTGCAGGGTACGAGCAGTACTTC. It yields the protein CASSIVSGGGAGYEQYF.

The gene calls are TRBV10-3 and TRBJ1-2; D ambiguous. Germline V gene lookup returns CDR1 ENHRY and CDR2 SYGVKD. The CDR3 consists of 13 residues. The V end was cut by 6 bases, the J end by 2 bases, with 10 bases between. The chain's CDR3 is CAISSEMNYGYTF. The CDR3 DNA is TGTGCCATCAGCTCGGAGATGAACTATGGCTACACCTTC.

V usage is TRBV4-1 and J usage is TRBJ2-7; tentative D call: TRBD2 (7 bases). This CDR3 region has 18 residues. Trimming left V 3 bases short and J 6 bases short, with 27 bases between. From germline, CDR1 is MGHRA and CDR2 YSYEKL. As DNA, the CDR3 is TGCGCCAGCAGCCATTTCTTCGTGGGGGGGGGCCAAGAAGGCGAGCAGTACTTC. Its protein is CASSHFFVGGGQEGEQYF.

This clone was seen once. The genes are TRBV19 and TRBJ1-2; D ambiguous. The germline V gene has CDR1 LNHDA and CDR2 SQIVND (reference sequence). V was shortened by 5 bases and J by 4 bases, with 14 bases between the two germline ends. The CDR3 is 14 amino acids. This CDR3 is CASSPLGMSYGYTF. The CDR3 region has the DNA TGTGCCAGTAGTCCCCTCGGGATGTCCTATGGCTACACCTTC.

This chain links TRBV2 with TRBJ1-2; the match to TRBD1 covers 7 bases. Germline CDR1 and CDR2: SNHLY and FYNNEI. This CDR3 has 17 amino acids. V trimming: 5 bases; J trimming: 0 bases; junction bases outside the gene matches: 12. CDR3 sequence reads: CASSLYRTGTANYGYTF. CDR3 sequence (DNA): TGTGCCAGCAGTCTTTACAGGACAGGTACAGCTAACTATGGCTACACCTTC.

This clone was detected only a few times. The chain employs TRBV29-1 and TRBJ2-7; D might be TRBD1 (6 bases). This CDR3 has 14 residues. Germline V gene data show CDR1 as SQVTM and CDR2 as ANQGSEA. V was clipped by 2 bases and J by 1 base, with 12 bases between them. CDR3 in amino acids: CSVELTGFSYEQYF. The CDR3 DNA reads as TGCAGCGTTGAATTGACAGGCTTTTCCTACGAGCAGTACTTC.

This chain joins TRBV6-2 or TRBV6-3 and TRBJ2-2, with unresolved D. Between the trimmed V and J ends, which lost 0 bases and 6 bases, there was a span of 8 bases. The germline gives CDR1 MNHEY, CDR2 SVGEGT. The CDR3 totals 14 residues. The CDR3 coding sequence is TGTGCCAGCAGTTACTCGTTTGGAGCCGGGGAGCTGTTTTTT. Translated: CASSYSFGAGELFF.

The V and J genes are TRBV7-2 and TRBJ2-5, with TRBD2 as a possible D gene (5 bases). Looked up from germline, CDR1 is SGHTA and CDR2 is FQGNSA. The V gene lost 5 bases and the J gene lost 4 bases, with 11 bases spanning the gap. The CDR3 extends over 13 amino acids. Here the CDR3 reads CASSGGPVETQYF. In nucleotides, the CDR3 is TGTGCCAGCAGCGGCGGGCCCGTAGAGACCCAGTACTTC.

The genes are TRBV5-1 and TRBJ1-2; no clear D gene. This CDR3 contains 13 residues. Between the trimmed V and J ends, which lost 4 bases and 2 bases, there was a span of 9 bases. CDR1 is SGHRS, CDR2 YFSETQ, per germline. CDR3 sequence (DNA): TGCGCCAGCAGCGTCCAGGCCAACTATGGCTACACCTTC. It is translated as CASSVQANYGYTF. The full variable domain, in which reference TRBV5-1 and TRBJ1-2 provide the parts outside the CDR3, is KAGVTQTPRYLIKTRGQQVTLSCSPISGHRSVSWYQQTPGQGLQFLFEYFSETQRNKGNFPGRFSGRQFSNSRSEMNVSTLELGDSALYLCASSVQANYGYTFGSGTRLTVV.

The chain recombines TRBV2 with TRBJ1-5, with 9 bases lining up with TRBD1. Germline CDR1 and CDR2: SNHLY and FYNNEI. V trimming: 4 bases; J trimming: 4 bases; junction bases outside the gene matches: 5. The CDR3 spans 15 residues. In nucleotides, the CDR3 is TGTGCCAGCAGTGGCCCCGGACAGGGGAATCAGCCCCAGCATTTT. Translating it yields CASSGPGQGNQPQHF. The entire variable domain, with the rest obtained from reference TRBV2 and TRBJ1-5, is as follows: EPEVTQTPSHQVTQMGQEVILRCVPISNHLYFYWYRQILGQKVEFLVSFYNNEISEKSEIFDDQFSVERPDGSNFTLKIRSTKLEDSAMYFCASSGPGQGNQPQHFGDGTRLSIL.

CDR3 sequence reads: CASSWGQGNYGYTF. The CDR3, as DNA: TGTGCCAGCAGTTGGGGACAGGGTAACTATGGCTACACCTTC. The V call is TRBV28, the J call TRBJ1-2; 9 positions agree with TRBD1. This CDR3 spans 14 amino acids. The ends lost 4 bases at V and 1 base at J; junction bases unmatched: 1. Looked up from germline, CDR1 is MDHEN and CDR2 is SYDVKM.

Turning to this clone: Other nucleotide sequences in the sample specify the same CDR3. J is TRBJ2-3 and V is TRBV30, with D unresolved. CDR3 length equals 14 residues. Trimming cost V 0 bases and J 1 base, with 8 bases left between them. CDR1 is GTSNPN, CDR2 SVGIG, per germline (reference sequence). The DNA for the CDR3 is TGTGCCTGGAGTGTTAGTGGAGGCACAGATACGCAGTATTTT. Translation gives CAWSVSGGTDTQYF.

The rearrangement joins TRBV6-5 to TRBJ1-1; D might be TRBD1 (5 bases). Germline V gene data show CDR1 as MNHEY and CDR2 as SVGAGI. This CDR3 has 11 amino acids. Trimming took off 10 bases at V and 12 bases at J, with 18 bases between the two ends. The CDR3 DNA follows: TGTGCCATCCTGGGGGGATCCGGTACTTTCTTT. The encoded protein is CAILGGSGTFF.

The chain recombines TRBV30 with TRBJ1-4, with D possibly matching TRBD1 (5 bases). The CDR3 is 14 residues long. V was pared by 2 bases and J by 8 bases, with 15 bases between. Germline V gives CDR1 GTSNPN, CDR2 SVGIG (reference sequence). CDR3 region: CAWSFQGLGEKLFF. CDR3 coding DNA: TGTGCCTGGAGTTTTCAGGGACTCGGAGAAAAACTGTTTTTT.

The chain carries TRBV3-1 (or the pseudogene TRBV3-2) and TRBJ1-3, with D unresolved. Per the germline V gene, CDR1 is LGHDT and CDR2 is YNNKEL (reference sequence). This CDR3 has 15 residues. V shed 4 bases and J shed 5 bases, with 15 bases lying between them. CDR3 loop: CASSPAGWVRNTIYF. The CDR3 nucleotides are TGTGCCAGCAGCCCGGCCGGGTGGGTGAGAAACACCATATATTTT.